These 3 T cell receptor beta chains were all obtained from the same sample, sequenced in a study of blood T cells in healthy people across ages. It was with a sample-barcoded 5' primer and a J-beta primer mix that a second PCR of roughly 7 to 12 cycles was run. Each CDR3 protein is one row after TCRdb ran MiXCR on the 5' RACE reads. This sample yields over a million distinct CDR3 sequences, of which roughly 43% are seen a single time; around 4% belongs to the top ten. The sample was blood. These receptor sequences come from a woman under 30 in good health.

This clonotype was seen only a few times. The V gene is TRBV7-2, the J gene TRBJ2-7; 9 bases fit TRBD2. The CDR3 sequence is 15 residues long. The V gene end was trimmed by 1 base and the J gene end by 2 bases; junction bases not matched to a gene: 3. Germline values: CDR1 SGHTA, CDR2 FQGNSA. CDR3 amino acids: CASSLDQREAYEQYF. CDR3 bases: TGTGCCAGCAGCTTAGACCAGCGGGAGGCCTACGAGCAGTACTTC.

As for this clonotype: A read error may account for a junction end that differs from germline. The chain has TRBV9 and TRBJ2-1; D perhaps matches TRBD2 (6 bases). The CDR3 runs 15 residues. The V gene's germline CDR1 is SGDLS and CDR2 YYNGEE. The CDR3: CTSSTLVAGYNEQFF. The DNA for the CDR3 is TGTACCAGCAGCACCCTCGTCGCGGGGTACAATGAGCAGTTCTTC.

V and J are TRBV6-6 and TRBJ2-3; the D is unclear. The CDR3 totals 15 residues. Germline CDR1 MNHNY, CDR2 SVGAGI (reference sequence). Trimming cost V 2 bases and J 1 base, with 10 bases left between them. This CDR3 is CASSYPIFGTDTQYF. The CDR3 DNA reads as TGTGCCAGCAGTTACCCTATCTTTGGCACAGATACGCAGTATTTT.